This T cell receptor (beta chain) was sequenced in a study of cytomegalovirus exposure and HLA in healthy donors. Trimming cost V 1 base and J 3 bases; bases outside gene matches: 7. Germline V CDR1 and CDR2: GTSNPN, SVGIG (reference sequence). The CDR3 consists of 16 residues. With 60 Vbeta and 13 Jbeta primers, the PCR was carried out. Assay: immunoSEQ multiplex PCR; the TCRdb copy retains only in-frame clones and omits some. Seen here are about 160,000 clones, approximately 84% observed once, and the top ten hold roughly 6.2%. About this clone itself: The antigen remains undetermined.

General study findings and limits: An analysis done earlier found most TCR beta V segments productive about 87% or about 30% of the time. A later analysis reported that several of the most significant clusters appeared to be linked to common viral pathogens, among them Epstein-Barr virus. Available immune exposure information covered CMV serostatus only. Rarity marked most TCR sequences, yet some public TCRs occurred in many donors.

This rearrangement joins TRBV30 to TRBJ2-2; TRBD1 agrees at 8 bases. The sample was PBMCs. This clonotype was sampled from a male donor in good health and CMV-seropositive. In DNA form, the CDR3 reads TGTGCCTGGAGTGACTGGGCAGGGGGCGACACCGGGGAGCTGTTTTTT. Protein sequence: CAWSDWAGGDTGELFF. Combining the CDR3 with reference TRBV30 and TRBJ2-2 gives the whole variable domain SQTIHQWPATLVQPVGSPLSLECTVEGTSNPNLYWYRQAAGRGLQLLFYSVGIGQISSEVPQNLSASRPQDRQFILSSKKLLLSDSGFYLCAWSDWAGGDTGELFFGEGSRLTVL.